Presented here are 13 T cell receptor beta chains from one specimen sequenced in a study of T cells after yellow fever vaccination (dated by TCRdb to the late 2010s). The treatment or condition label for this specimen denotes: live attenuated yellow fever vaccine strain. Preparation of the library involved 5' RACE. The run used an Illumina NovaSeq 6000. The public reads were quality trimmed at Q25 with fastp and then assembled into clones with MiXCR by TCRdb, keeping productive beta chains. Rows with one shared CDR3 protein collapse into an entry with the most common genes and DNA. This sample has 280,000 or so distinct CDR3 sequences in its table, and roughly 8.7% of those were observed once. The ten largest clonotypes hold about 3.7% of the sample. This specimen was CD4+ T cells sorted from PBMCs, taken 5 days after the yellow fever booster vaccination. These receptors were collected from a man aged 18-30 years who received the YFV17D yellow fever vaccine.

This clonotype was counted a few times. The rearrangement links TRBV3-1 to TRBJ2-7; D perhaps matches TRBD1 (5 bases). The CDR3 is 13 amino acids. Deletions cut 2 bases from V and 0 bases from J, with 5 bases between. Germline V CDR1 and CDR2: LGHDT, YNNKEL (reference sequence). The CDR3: CASSQRGSYEQYF. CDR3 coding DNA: TGTGCCAGCAGCCAAAGGGGCTCCTACGAGCAGTACTTC.

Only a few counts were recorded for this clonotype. In DNA form, the CDR3 reads TGTGCCAGCAGCTTCCGGGACCCACGTGGCACAGATACGCAGTATTTT. This sequence encodes CASSFRDPRGTDTQYF. The chain couples TRBV11-2 to TRBJ2-3; D is perhaps TRBD1 or TRBD2 (5 bases each). CDR3 length equals 16 residues. Germline V gives CDR1 SGHAT, CDR2 FQNNGV. Trimming pared 3 bases from V and 1 base from J, leaving 14 bases between.

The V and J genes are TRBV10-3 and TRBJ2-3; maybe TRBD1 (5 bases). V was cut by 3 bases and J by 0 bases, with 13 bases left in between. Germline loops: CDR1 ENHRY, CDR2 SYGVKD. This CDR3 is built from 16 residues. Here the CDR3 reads CAISDPGKGSTDTQYF. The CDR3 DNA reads TGTGCCATCAGTGACCCAGGGAAGGGGAGCACAGATACGCAGTATTTT.

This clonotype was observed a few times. In DNA form, the CDR3 reads TGTGCCAGCAGTAAGGGGTTTTCCGGTTATGAGCAGTTCTTC. Its protein product is CASSKGFSGYEQFF. The rearrangement joins TRBV12-3 or TRBV12-4 to TRBJ2-1, with D maybe TRBD1 (5 bases). This CDR3 is 14 amino acids long. The V gene lost 5 bases and the J gene lost 8 bases, with 16 bases spanning the gap.

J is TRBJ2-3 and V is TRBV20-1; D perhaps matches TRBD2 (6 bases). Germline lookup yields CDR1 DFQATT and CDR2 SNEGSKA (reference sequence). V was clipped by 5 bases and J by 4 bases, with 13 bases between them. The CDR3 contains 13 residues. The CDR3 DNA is TGCAGTGCTCCAGGCGGGGTCTCAGATACGCAGTATTTT. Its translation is CSAPGGVSDTQYF.

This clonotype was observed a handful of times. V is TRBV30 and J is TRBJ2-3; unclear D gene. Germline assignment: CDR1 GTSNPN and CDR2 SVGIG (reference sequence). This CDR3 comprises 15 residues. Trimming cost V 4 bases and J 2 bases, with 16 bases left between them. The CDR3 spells CAWTRSPPPTDTQYF. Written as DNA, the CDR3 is TGTGCCTGGACGAGATCTCCTCCCCCCACAGATACGCAGTATTTT.

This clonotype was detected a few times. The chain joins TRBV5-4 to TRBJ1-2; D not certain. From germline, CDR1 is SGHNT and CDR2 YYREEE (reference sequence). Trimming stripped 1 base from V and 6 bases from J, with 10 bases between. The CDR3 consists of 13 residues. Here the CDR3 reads CASSLRRAHGYTF. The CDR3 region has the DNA TGTGCCAGCAGCTTGAGGAGGGCTCATGGCTACACCTTC.

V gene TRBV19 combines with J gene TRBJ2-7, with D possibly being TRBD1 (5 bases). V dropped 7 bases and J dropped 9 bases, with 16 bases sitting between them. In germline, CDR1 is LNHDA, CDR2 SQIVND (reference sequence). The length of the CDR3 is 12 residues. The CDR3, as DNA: TGTGCCAGTAAAGGGGCCTCGCCGGGGCAGTACTTC. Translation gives CASKGASPGQYF.

The CDR3 DNA follows: TGCGCCAGCAGCTTGGTTGGACAGGGTGGTACTGAAGCTTTCTTT. Translating gives CASSLVGQGGTEAFF. The J gene is TRBJ1-1, the V gene TRBV5-1; 8 nucleotides line up with TRBD1. Germline V gene sequence: CDR1 SGHRS, CDR2 YFSETQ. V shed 0 bases, J shed 5 bases, and the junction held 6 bases outside the gene matches. The CDR3 is 15 residues long.

The CDR3 spells CASSLAGGAPDTQYF. The DNA for the CDR3 is TGTGCCAGCAGCTTAGCGGGGGGGGCGCCAGATACGCAGTATTTT. V gene TRBV6-5 combines with J gene TRBJ2-3; TRBD2 matches at 11 bases. The germline gives CDR1 MNHEY, CDR2 SVGAGI. Trimming took 6 bases from V and 4 from J; bases not matched to a gene: 6. The CDR3 spans 15 residues.

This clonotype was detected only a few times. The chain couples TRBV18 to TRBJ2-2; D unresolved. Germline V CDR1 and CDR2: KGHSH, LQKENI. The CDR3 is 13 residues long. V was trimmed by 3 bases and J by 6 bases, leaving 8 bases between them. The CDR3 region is CASSPRLPGELFF. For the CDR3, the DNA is TGTGCCAGCTCACCGCGTCTGCCCGGGGAGCTGTTTTTT.

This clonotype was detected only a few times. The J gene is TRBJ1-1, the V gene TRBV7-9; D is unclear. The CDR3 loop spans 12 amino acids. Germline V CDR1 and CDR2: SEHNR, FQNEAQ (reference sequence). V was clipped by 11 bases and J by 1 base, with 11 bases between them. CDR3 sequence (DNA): TGTGCCTTCGAGCGGTCGAACACTGAAGCTTTCTTT. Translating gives CAFERSNTEAFF.

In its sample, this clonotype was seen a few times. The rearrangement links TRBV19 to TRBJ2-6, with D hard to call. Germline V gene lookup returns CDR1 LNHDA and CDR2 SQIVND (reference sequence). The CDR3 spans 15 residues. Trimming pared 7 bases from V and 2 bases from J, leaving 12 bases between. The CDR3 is CASTSSLAGANVLTF. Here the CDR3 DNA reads TGTGCCAGTACCTCGAGCTTAGCTGGGGCCAACGTCCTGACTTTC.